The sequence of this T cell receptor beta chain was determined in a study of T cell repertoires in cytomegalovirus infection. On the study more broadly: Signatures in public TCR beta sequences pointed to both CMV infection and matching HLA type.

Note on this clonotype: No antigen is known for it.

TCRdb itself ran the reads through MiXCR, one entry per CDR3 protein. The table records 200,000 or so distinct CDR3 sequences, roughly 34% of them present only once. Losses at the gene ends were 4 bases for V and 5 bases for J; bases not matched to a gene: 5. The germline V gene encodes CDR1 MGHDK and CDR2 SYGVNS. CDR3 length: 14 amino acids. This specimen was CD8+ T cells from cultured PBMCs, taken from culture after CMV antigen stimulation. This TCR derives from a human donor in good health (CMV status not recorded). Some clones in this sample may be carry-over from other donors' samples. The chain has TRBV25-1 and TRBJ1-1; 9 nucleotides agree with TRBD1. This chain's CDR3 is CASSVTGGGTEAFF. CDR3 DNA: TGTGCCAGCAGTGTGACAGGGGGGGGAACTGAAGCTTTCTTT.